Listed below are T cell receptor beta chains from one sample, sequenced in a study of T cells in Graves' hyperthyroidism and ophthalmopathy. TCRdb called the multiplex PCR reads again in MiXCR, with one record for every CDR3 protein. The data show hundreds of thousands of distinct CDR3 sequences, over 35% seen once. Sequenced material: blood. All receptors derive from a man younger than 35 with Graves' hyperthyroidism. Each CDR3 is given with its conserved first and last residue. D genes are given only for firm matches. Clone size is not always given. Where it is, it says once, few, many or a class for expanded clones.

>.|15|TRBV5-1|TRBJ1-1|.
CASSWTRAMNTEAFF
TGCGCCAGCAGCTGGACCCGAGCAATGAACACTGAAGCTTTCTTT
>.|16|TRBV20-1|TRBJ2-2|.
CSARNRLSSNTGELFF
TGCAGTGCTAGGAATCGACTCTCATCGAACACCGGGGAGCTGTTTTTT
>.|14|TRBV20-1|TRBJ2-5|TRBD2
CSARAGGPHETQCF
TGCAGTGCTAGAGCGGGAGGGCCCCATGAGACCCAGTGCTTC
>.|14|TRBV5-1|TRBJ2-5|.
CASNPGDSKETQYF
TGCGCCAGCAATCCCGGGGACTCGAAAGAGACCCAGTACTTC
>few|13|TRBV4-3|TRBJ2-7|.
CASSQGAGREQYF
TGCGCCAGCAGCCAAGGGGCAGGGAGGGAGCAGTACTTC
>.|12|TRBV10-2|TRBJ2-7|.
CASSPKTPEQYF
TGTGCCAGCTCACCAAAGACTCCAGAGCAGTACTTC
>.|16|TRBV7-9|TRBJ1-5|.
CASSLEGTDSNQPQHF
TGTGCCAGCAGCTTAGAGGGGACGGATAGCAATCAGCCCCAGCATTTT
>.|12|TRBV19|TRBJ1-5|.
CASSAASLPQHF
TGTGCCAGTAGTGCAGCGTCACTGCCCCAGCATTTT
>.|16|TRBV25-1|TRBJ2-5|.
CASSDPPRGDLETQYF
TGTGCCAGCAGTGACCCCCCTAGGGGGGATCTTGAGACCCAGTACTTC
>many|15|TRBV5-6|TRBJ1-2|TRBD1
CASSLAGQGVYGYTF
TGTGCCAGCAGCTTGGCGGGACAGGGGGTCTATGGCTACACCTTC
>few|14|TRBV7-2|TRBJ2-5|.
CASSYQGHKETQYF
TGTGCCAGCAGCTATCAGGGACATAAAGAGACCCAGTACTTC
>.|11|TRBV13|TRBJ2-6|.
CASSQDNVLTF
TGTGCCAGCAGCCAGGACAACGTCCTGACTTTC
>many|13|TRBV20-1|TRBJ1-4|TRBD1
CSAREQGGEKLFF
TGCAGTGCTAGAGAACAGGGGGGAGAAAAACTGTTTTTT
>.|15|TRBV9|TRBJ2-7|.
CASSVEVGGSSEQYF
TGTGCCAGCAGCGTAGAGGTGGGAGGTTCCTCCGAGCAGTACTTC
>.|14|TRBV14|TRBJ2-5|.
CASSYGGPGSTQYF
TGTGCCAGCAGTTACGGCGGTCCGGGTTCGACCCAGTACTTC
>many|10|TRBV20-1|TRBJ1-4|.
CSAGHEKLFF
TGCAGTGCGGGGCACGAAAAACTGTTTTTT
>many|12|TRBV7-9|TRBJ1-3|.
CASSPEGDTIYF
TGTGCCAGCAGCCCAGAGGGCGACACCATATATTTT
>.|13|TRBV28|TRBJ2-7|.
CASRTPRGYEQYF
TGTGCCAGCAGAACCCCCAGGGGCTACGAGCAGTACTTC
>.|14|TRBV7-9|TRBJ2-5|.
CASSLRGVTETQYF
TGTGCCAGCAGCTTACGAGGGGTAACGGAGACCCAGTACTTC
>many|15|TRBV2|TRBJ1-5|.
CASSEQGGSNQPQHF
TGTGCCAGCAGCGAACAGGGAGGCAGCAATCAGCCCCAGCATTTT
>.|15|TRBV7-2|TRBJ2-2|TRBD2
CASTSTSGITGELFF
TGTGCCAGCACGTCGACTAGCGGGATAACCGGGGAGCTGTTTTTT
>.|12|TRBV7-3|TRBJ1-1|.
CASSQNSFEAFF
TGCGCCAGCAGCCAAAACTCTTTTGAAGCTTTCTTT
>many|13|TRBV15|TRBJ2-7|.
CATSRGAGSEQYF
TGTGCCACCAGCAGAGGGGCGGGGAGCGAGCAGTACTTC
>.|15|TRBV10-3|TRBJ2-3|TRBD2
CAISESQRGADTQYF
TGTGCCATCAGTGAGTCGCAGCGGGGGGCAGATACGCAGTATTTT
>few|14|TRBV7-8|TRBJ1-5|.
CASSSSGFNQPQHF
TGTGCCAGCAGCTCCAGCGGATTTAATCAGCCCCAGCATTTT
>few|15|TRBV7-9|TRBJ2-7|.
CASSLASGEFYEQYF
TGTGCCAGCAGCTTAGCCTCTGGGGAATTCTACGAGCAGTACTTC
>.|10|TRBV29-1|TRBJ1-1|.
CSGQNTEAFF
TGCAGCGGTCAAAACACTGAAGCTTTCTTT
>.|14|TRBV5-6|TRBJ1-5|.
CASSLRGTNQPQHF
TGTGCCAGCAGCCTTCGTGGGACCAATCAGCCCCAGCATTTT
>few|14|TRBV6-5|TRBJ1-1|.
CASRPGDMNTEAFF
TGTGCCAGCAGGCCCGGAGACATGAACACTGAAGCTTTCTTT
>few|14|TRBV2|TRBJ2-7|.
CASTPKVQPYEQYF
TGTGCCAGCACCCCAAAGGTCCAACCCTACGAGCAGTACTTC
>.|15|TRBV12-3/TRBV12-4|TRBJ1-1|TRBD1
CATSPRQGVNTEAFF
TGTGCCACCAGTCCTCGACAGGGCGTCAACACTGAAGCTTTCTTT
>.|16|TRBV12-3/TRBV12-4|TRBJ2-6|.
CASSFGVSSGANVLTF
TGTGCCAGCAGTTTTGGGGTTAGCTCTGGGGCCAACGTCCTGACTTTC
>few|15|TRBV12-3/TRBV12-4|TRBJ1-4|.
CASSPGSWGGEKLFF
TGTGCCAGCAGTCCGGGATCATGGGGGGGAGAAAAACTGTTTTTT
>.|16|TRBV5-5|TRBJ1-1|TRBD1
CASSLRDRPFGTEAFF
TGTGCCAGCAGCCTCCGGGACAGGCCGTTCGGCACTGAAGCTTTCTTT
>many|13|TRBV2|TRBJ1-2|.
CASKGGIASGYTF
TGTGCCAGCAAGGGGGGCATAGCTTCTGGCTACACCTTC
>many|13|TRBV14|TRBJ1-1|.
CASSQKLNTEAFF
TGTGCCAGCAGCCAAAAGCTGAACACTGAAGCTTTCTTT
>.|16|TRBV7-2|TRBJ1-1|.
CASRWKQGKTNTEAFF
TGTGCCAGCAGATGGAAGCAGGGGAAAACGAACACTGAAGCTTTCTTT
>.|14|TRBV2|TRBJ1-6|.
CASTLQGWNSPLHF
TGTGCCAGCACCTTACAGGGATGGAATTCACCCCTCCACTTT
>many|17|TRBV15|TRBJ2-7|.
CATSSEQIKQVWDEQYF
TGTGCCACCAGCAGCGAACAAATTAAACAGGTTTGGGACGAGCAGTACTTC
>many|12|TRBV20-1|TRBJ2-5|TRBD2
CSARRGEETQYF
TGCAGCGCCAGGCGGGGGGAAGAGACCCAGTACTTC
>.|14|TRBV7-9|TRBJ1-6|.
CASSLVSFRTPLHF
TGTGCCAGCAGCTTAGTTAGTTTTAGAACACCCCTCCACTTT
>.|11|TRBV7-9|TRBJ2-7|.
CASRTGLEQYF
TGTGCCAGCAGAACAGGGTTAGAGCAGTACTTC
>.|16|TRBV2|TRBJ1-5|.
CASRTGTSGSNQPQHF
TGTGCCAGCAGAACCGGGACAAGTGGAAGCAATCAGCCCCAGCATTTT
>many|14|TRBV9|TRBJ1-1|.
CASSQGREDTEAFF
TGTGCCAGCAGCCAGGGGCGAGAGGACACTGAAGCTTTCTTT
>.|13|TRBV5-1|TRBJ1-1|.
CASSLGSATEAFF
TGCGCCAGCAGCCTAGGCTCGGCTACTGAAGCTTTCTTT
>.|12|TRBV12-3/TRBV12-4|TRBJ1-1|.
CASSIKKGEAFF
TGTGCCAGCAGTATTAAGAAGGGGGAAGCTTTCTTT
>once|17|TRBV7-6|TRBJ2-5|TRBD2
CASSGGTSAPWGETQYF
TGTGCCAGCAGCGGGGGGACTAGCGCTCCTTGGGGGGAGACCCAGTACTTC
>many|14|TRBV12-3/TRBV12-4|TRBJ2-5|.
CASSLVQGQETQYF
TGTGCCAGCAGTTTAGTTCAGGGGCAAGAGACCCAGTACTTC
>few|15|TRBV10-3|TRBJ2-7|.
CASSLGLPGGYEQYF
TGTGCCAGCAGTTTAGGGCTCCCCGGTGGCTACGAGCAGTACTTC
>.|14|TRBV10-3|TRBJ1-3|.
CAISGGYAGNTIYF
TGTGCCATCAGTGGGGGGTACGCTGGAAACACCATATATTTT
>.|13|TRBV20-1|TRBJ2-5|.
CSASPAVGMSQYF
TGCAGTGCTAGTCCAGCGGTGGGCATGTCCCAGTACTTC
>many|12|TRBV24-1|TRBJ2-5|TRBD1
CATSEGTGDQYF
TGTGCCACCAGTGAGGGTACAGGGGACCAGTACTTC
>.|14|TRBV29-1|TRBJ2-6|.
CSVEGGGGANVLTF
TGCAGCGTTGAAGGAGGGGGAGGGGCCAACGTCCTGACTTTC
>.|17|TRBV2|TRBJ2-7|.
CASRKRPRDTFSYEQYF
TGTGCCAGCAGAAAAAGGCCCCGGGACACCTTCTCCTACGAGCAGTACTTC
>many|16|TRBV10-3|TRBJ1-5|.
CAISESKGGSNQPQHF
TGTGCCATCAGTGAGTCGAAGGGTGGAAGCAATCAGCCCCAGCATTTT
>many|13|TRBV10-3|TRBJ1-2|TRBD1
CAISWDSTGGYTF
TGTGCCATCAGCTGGGACAGCACGGGGGGCTACACCTTC
>.|15|TRBV7-9|TRBJ1-1|.
CASSTWTAQNTEAFF
TGTGCCAGCAGCACGTGGACCGCCCAGAACACTGAAGCTTTCTTT